This TCR beta chain was obtained from a study of blood T cell repertoires in COVID-19. CDR3 length: 13 amino acids. V was pared by 0 bases and J by 1 base, with 3 bases between. The germline gives CDR1 SGHDN, CDR2 FVKESK. Clones were read by immunoSEQ multiplex PCR, and TCRdb kept only the in-frame ones, dropping some. The table shows 84,000 or so clones, with approximately 78% occurring only once. Sequencing was done on a sample of peripheral blood. The genes are TRBV14 and TRBJ1-2; D is uncertain. The receptor was derived from a human donor in a cohort sampled during active COVID-19. The CDR3 protein is CASSQELNYGYTF. The CDR3 DNA sequence: TGTGCCAGCAGCCAAGAACTTAACTATGGCTACACCTTC. The full variable domain, completed using reference TRBV14 and TRBJ1-2, is EAGVTQFPSHSVIEKGQTVTLRCDPISGHDNLYWYRRVMGKEIKFLLHFVKESKQDESGMPNNRFLAERTGGTYSTLKVQPAELEDSGVYFCASSQELNYGYTFGSGTRLTVV.